Shown below are 12 T cell receptor beta chains from a single sample sequenced in a study of technical replicates of blood from a handful of donors. TCRdb's table, derived via immunoSEQ multiplex PCR, lists solely in-frame clones and lacks some. The table includes about 97,000 clones, 95% to 96% detected once. What was sequenced was T cells isolated from PBMCs. The receptor set was obtained from a human donor in good health.

This clone was seen only once. The V gene is TRBV7-9, the J gene TRBJ2-1, with 8 bases identical to TRBD2. Germline V gene lookup returns CDR1 SEHNR and CDR2 FQNEAQ (reference sequence). The CDR3 runs 14 residues. Trimming cost V 5 bases and J 0 bases; bases outside gene matches: 0. In nucleotides, the CDR3 is TGTGCCAGCAGCAGCGGGAGCTCCTACAATGAGCAGTTCTTC. Translation gives CASSSGSSYNEQFF.

The chain couples TRBV4-3 to TRBJ2-5; the D is unclear. Germline CDR1 LGHNA, CDR2 YSLEER. Trimming removed 0 bases at V and 1 base at J, with 9 bases between. This CDR3 has 15 amino acids. CDR3 bases: TGCGCCAGCAGCCAAGATGTTAACACCCAAGAGACCCAGTACTTC. Protein product: CASSQDVNTQETQYF.

This chain joins TRBV18 and TRBJ1-2; 8 nucleotides line up with TRBD1. The CDR3 extends over 14 amino acids. CDR1 KGHSH and CDR2 LQKENI come from the germline V gene. The J segment lost 5 bases and the V segment lost 3 bases, leaving 5 bases of the junction unmatched. CDR3 protein: CASSPQTGGYGYTF. The CDR3 coding sequence is TGTGCCAGCTCACCGCAAACAGGGGGTTATGGCTACACCTTC.

This clone has a single count. The chain is built from TRBV7-6 and TRBJ1-1, with a weak D call TRBD1 (6 bases). The CDR3 is 14 residues long. The germline V and J ends were trimmed by 4 bases and 1 base, with 10 bases remaining between them. Germline V CDR1 and CDR2: SGHVS, FNYEAQ. The CDR3 DNA sequence: TGTGCCAGCAGCTATAAACAGGGGAACACTGAAGCTTTCTTT. Translating it yields CASSYKQGNTEAFF.

The CDR3 reads CASSERAGNDEQYF. Written as DNA, the CDR3 is TGTGCCAGCAGCGAAAGGGCAGGGAACGACGAGCAGTACTTC. This rearrangement joins TRBV25-1 to TRBJ2-7; D is perhaps TRBD1 (5 bases). Germline lookup yields CDR1 MGHDK and CDR2 SYGVNS. The CDR3 contains 14 residues. V lost 6 bases and J lost 5, with 17 bases in between.

The chain has TRBV7-9 and TRBJ2-7; 8 positions match TRBD1. This CDR3 is built from 16 residues. Looked up from germline, CDR1 is SEHNR and CDR2 is FQNEAQ (reference sequence). J gave up 2 bases and V 3 bases, and 9 bases lay outside the gene matches. CDR3 in amino acids: CASSFGRTGPTYEQYF. The DNA of the CDR3 is TGTGCCAGCAGCTTCGGTAGGACAGGGCCAACCTACGAGCAGTACTTC.

The rearrangement joins TRBV9 to TRBJ2-5; unclear D gene. CDR3 length equals 13 residues. Trimming stripped 4 bases from V and 0 bases from J, with 7 bases between. The germline V gene has CDR1 SGDLS and CDR2 YYNGEE. CDR3 DNA: TGTGCCAGCAGCCCACAAAACCAAGAGACCCAGTACTTC. This encodes CASSPQNQETQYF.

The V and J genes are TRBV5-8 and TRBJ2-7; 10 nucleotides agree with TRBD2. The V gene's germline CDR1 is SGHTS and CDR2 YDEGEE. The CDR3 sequence is 13 residues long. Trimming took 5 bases from V and 2 from J; bases not matched to a gene: 1. The CDR3 bases are TGTGCCAGCAGAGGGACTAGCGCCTACGAGCAGTACTTC. It yields the protein CASRGTSAYEQYF.

The chain joins TRBV18 to TRBJ1-2; 9 nucleotides align to TRBD1. The CDR3 length is 15 residues. CDR1 and CDR2 from the germline V gene are KGHSH and LQKENI. V was pared by 4 bases and J by 3 bases, with 6 bases of the junction left unmatched. As DNA, the CDR3 is TGTGCCAGCTCACTTACCGGGACAGGGCACTATGGCTACACCTTC. Protein sequence: CASSLTGTGHYGYTF.

This clone was found once. This chain connects TRBV28 to TRBJ2-2; 9 bases match TRBD1. The V segment lost 5 bases and the J segment 7 bases; nucleotides outside the gene matches: 11. Germline values: CDR1 MDHEN, CDR2 SYDVKM. CDR3 size: 16 residues. DNA of the CDR3: TGTGCCAGCAGTGGAACAGGGGGCGAGGAGTACGGGGAGCTGTTTTTT. This sequence encodes CASSGTGGEEYGELFF.

The genes are TRBV6-1 and TRBJ2-7, with D perhaps matching TRBD1 (6 bases). Deletions cut 3 bases from V and 6 bases from J, with 21 bases between. CDR1 is MNHNS, CDR2 SASEGT, per germline. There are 16 residues in the CDR3. The CDR3 sequence: CASSESKGDTPIEQYF. The CDR3 DNA reads TGTGCCAGCAGTGAGTCTAAGGGGGACACCCCTATCGAGCAGTACTTC.

The chain couples TRBV21-1 to TRBJ2-6; TRBD2 was called by the table and not checked on the DNA. TRBV21-1 is labeled a pseudogene. The CDR3 loop spans 17 amino acids. The CDR3 loop reads CASNQTSASSGANVLTF. In DNA, the CDR3 is TGTGCCAGCAACCAGACTAGCGCGAGCTCTGGGGCCAACGTCCTGACTTTC.